This record covers a single T cell receptor beta chain. The antigen remains undetermined. These data originate in a study of persistence of HIV-infected CD4 T cells. About the study: The sample holds CD4+ T cells responsive to CMV or HIV-1 Gag.

Per the germline V gene, CDR1 is SGHRS and CDR2 is YFSETQ. Trimming at V came to 4 bases and at J to 1 base, leaving 9 bases not matched to a gene. The CDR3 runs 16 residues. General study points: TCRbeta richness was lower in CMV- and Gag-responding cells than in anti-CD3/anti-CD28-responding cells.

The stimulus was an HIV-1 Gag 15-mer peptide pool, roughly 1 ug/peptide/mL. Sorted nonresponding memory CD4+ T cells were CD40L-negative, CD69-negative, CD45RO-high. Donors had CD4+ T cell counts above 400 cells/uL and were CMV-seropositive. A roughly 19-hour stimulation of CD8-depleted PBMCs used anti-CD28/CD49d costimulation, CD40-blocking antibody and enfuvirtide. This was the immunoSEQ version 4 assay in survey mode. Assay used: immunoSEQ multiplex PCR; TCRdb lists only in-frame clones, some missing. The sample has just over 35,000 clones, more than 70% seen once. This TCR derives from an adult with HIV. The donor label of this sample is uncertain. This sequence joins TRBV5-1 and TRBJ2-5; TRBD1 matches at 8 bases. The sequencing used cultured CD4+ T cells from PBMCs, collected from a patient who received antiretroviral therapy. DNA for the CDR3: TGCGCCAGCAGCCAGACAGGGGTTGGGTCCCAAGAGACCCAGTACTTC. Protein product: CASSQTGVGSQETQYF. The entire variable domain, with the rest obtained from reference TRBV5-1 and TRBJ2-5, is as follows: KAGVTQTPRYLIKTRGQQVTLSCSPISGHRSVSWYQQTPGQGLQFLFEYFSETQRNKGNFPGRFSGRQFSNSRSEMNVSTLELGDSALYLCASSQTGVGSQETQYFGPGTRLLVL.